These T cell receptor beta chains were read from a single sample in a study of cytomegalovirus exposure and HLA in healthy donors. Assay: immunoSEQ multiplex PCR; the TCRdb copy retains only in-frame clones and omits some. Found here are around 73,000 clones, 70% to 90% of them singletons; the top ten hold 3.5% to 4%. The sample consisted of PBMCs. The receptors were gathered from a woman aged 18 to 35 in good health and CMV-seropositive. Both conserved end residues are part of each CDR3. A D gene is named only where the DNA matches it firmly. A row's size may be missing; if present it is once, few, many or a size class.

V gene	J gene	D gene	clone size	CDR3 DNA	CDR3 protein
TRBV2	TRBJ2-3	TRBD2	-	TGTGCCAGCAGTTACAAGCGGGAGGGGAGTTTTTTCACAGATACGCAGTATTTT	CASSYKREGSFFTDTQYF
TRBV6-5	TRBJ1-4	TRBD1	-	TGTGCCAGCAGGGAGACAGGGGCTAATGAAAAACTGTTTTTT	CASRETGANEKLFF
TRBV7-6	TRBJ2-3	TRBD2	-	TGTGCCAGCAGTTCAACCCCCCTAGCGGGAGGAACAGATACGCAGTATTTT	CASSSTPLAGGTDTQYF
TRBV7-6	TRBJ2-1	-	-	TGTGCCAGCAGCTTAGCGCTTCACGGCTACAATGAGCAGTTCTTC	CASSLALHGYNEQFF
TRBV6-5	TRBJ1-1	-	once	TGTGCCAGCAGCACGACAGTGAACACTGAAGCTTTCTTT	CASSTTVNTEAFF
TRBV19	TRBJ2-1	TRBD1	-	TGTGCCAGTAGTATATATATGGGACAGGGGAACAATGAGCAGTTCTTC	CASSIYMGQGNNEQFF
TRBV7-7	TRBJ2-5	TRBD2	-	TGTGCTAGCAGCTCGGGAGCGGGGGGGCAAGAGACCCAGTACTTC	CASSSGAGGQETQYF
TRBV29-1	TRBJ2-1	-	-	TGCAGCGTTGAGGGGCCTACCACTGAGCAGTTCTTC	CSVEGPTTEQFF
TRBV7-9	TRBJ2-2	-	-	TGTGCCAGCCTACAAGGGGCTAACACCGGGGAGCTGTTTTTT	CASLQGANTGELFF
TRBV7-2	TRBJ2-7	TRBD1	-	TGTGCCAGCAGCTTAGTGGGACAGGGCTACGAGCAGTACTTC	CASSLVGQGYEQYF
TRBV29-1	TRBJ1-2	TRBD1	-	TGCAGCGTTGAAGACCAGACAGGGGGCCAGGGTAACTATGGCTACACCTTC	CSVEDQTGGQGNYGYTF
TRBV19	TRBJ2-5	-	-	TGTGCCCCTTCTACCCAGTACTTC	CAPSTQYF
TRBV5-6	TRBJ2-3	TRBD2	-	TGTGCCAGCAGACGAGGGGCGGGGGATAGCACAGATACGCAGTATTTT	CASRRGAGDSTDTQYF
TRBV12-5	TRBJ2-7	-	-	TGTGCTAGTGCCCCTGGGGGGGCGAGCTCCTACGAGCAGTACTTC	CASAPGGASSYEQYF
TRBV11-3	TRBJ2-7	-	-	TGTGCCAGCAGCTACAGTATGCGACACGAGCAGTACTTC	CASSYSMRHEQYF
TRBV16	TRBJ2-5	-	-	TGTGCCAGCAGCCAACAGAGCGGGCAGCTAAGACAAGAGACCCAGTACTTC	CASSQQSGQLRQETQYF
TRBV18	TRBJ2-3	TRBD1	-	TGTGCCAGCTCACCTCGGACAGGGGGAAAAGATACGCAGTATTTT	CASSPRTGGKDTQYF
TRBV28	TRBJ2-7	TRBD2	once	TGTGCCAGCAGTTTGGCGGCTAGCGGAAACAACTACGAGCAGTACTTC	CASSLAASGNNYEQYF
TRBV7-9	TRBJ2-7	TRBD1	-	TGTGCCAGCAGCCTACAGGGGGTGGGAACCTACGAGCAGTACTTC	CASSLQGVGTYEQYF
TRBV29-1	TRBJ1-2	-	-	TGCAGCGTGCCCGGAGATTCTAACTATGGCTACACCTTC	CSVPGDSNYGYTF
TRBV28	TRBJ1-2	TRBD1	-	TGTGCCAGCAGTTCGTCCGGGACAGTCTGGTACACCTTC	CASSSSGTVWYTF
TRBV7-9	TRBJ2-1	-	once	TGTGCCAGCAGCTCACCAGAATATGGCCACAATGAGCAGTTCTTC	CASSSPEYGHNEQFF
TRBV4-3	TRBJ2-7	TRBD1	-	TGCGCCAGCAGCCAAGCCCGGACAGGGAACTACGAGCAGTACTTC	CASSQARTGNYEQYF
TRBV6-4	TRBJ2-2	TRBD1	-	TGTGCCAGCAGCGGGACAGGGGACGGTACCGGGGAGCTGTTTTTT	CASSGTGDGTGELFF
TRBV6-4	TRBJ1-2	-	-	TGTGCCAGCAGTAAGGACAGACTGTATGGCTACACCTTC	CASSKDRLYGYTF
TRBV9	TRBJ2-5	TRBD1	-	TGTGCCAGCAGCGAGAAAGGACAGGGCCAAGAGACCCAGTACTTC	CASSEKGQGQETQYF
TRBV4-1	TRBJ2-7	TRBD2	-	TGCGCCAGCAGCCAAGGTATTGGAGCGGGAGGATTCACCTACGAGCAGTACTTC	CASSQGIGAGGFTYEQYF
TRBV19	TRBJ1-3	-	-	TGTGCCAGTAGTGCCGGGATCCCCTCTGGAAACACCATATATTTT	CASSAGIPSGNTIYF
TRBV7-9	TRBJ2-7	-	-	TGTGCCAGCAGCCTTGGAGACTACGAGCAGTACTTC	CASSLGDYEQYF
TRBV30	TRBJ2-1	TRBD2	-	TGTGCCTGGAGTGTCGGGCTAGCGGGAGGGCCGGGGGATGAGCAGTTCTTC	CAWSVGLAGGPGDEQFF
TRBV6-5	TRBJ2-7	-	-	TGTGCCAGCAGTTACTCTGCCGAAAAGGGGGACGAGCAGTACTTC	CASSYSAEKGDEQYF
TRBV10-1	TRBJ2-7	-	-	TGCGCCAGCAGTGAGGACAGGAACCCAACCTACGAGCAGTACTTC	CASSEDRNPTYEQYF
TRBV5-5	TRBJ2-1	TRBD1	-	TGTGCCAGCAGCTTGAGTGGGACAGGGGGCTACAATGAGCAGTTCTTC	CASSLSGTGGYNEQFF
TRBV9	TRBJ1-4	TRBD1	-	TGTGCCAGCAGCTCAGCGGACAGGGGGGAGGGGGAAAAACTGTTTTTT	CASSSADRGEGEKLFF
TRBV27	TRBJ1-2	-	-	TGTGCCAGCAGTTTATCCCCTCGGACAGCCTATGGCTACACCTTC	CASSLSPRTAYGYTF
TRBV28	TRBJ1-4	-	-	TGTGCCAGCAGGGGAGGGGAAAAACTGTTTTTT	CASRGGEKLFF
TRBV5-1	TRBJ2-7	-	-	TGCGCCAGCCAAACCGGACAAATCTTAACAGCCTACGAGCAGTACTTC	CASQTGQILTAYEQYF
TRBV11-2	TRBJ2-7	-	-	TGTGCCAGCAGCGGTGGCGGGTCTTACGAGCAGTACTTC	CASSGGGSYEQYF
TRBV11-2	TRBJ2-5	TRBD1	-	TGTGCCAGCAGCTTAGGACAGGGCCAAGAGACCCAGTACTTC	CASSLGQGQETQYF
TRBV5-1	TRBJ2-7	-	-	TGCGCCAGCAGCTTGGCGGTCCGGGCCGGAGGGGAGCAGTACTTC	CASSLAVRAGGEQYF
TRBV2	TRBJ2-1	TRBD1	-	TGTGCCAGCAGTGAAGACAGGGGGTCGCAGTTCTTC	CASSEDRGSQFF
TRBV7-2	TRBJ2-7	TRBD2	medium-sized	TGTGCCAGCAGCTCTAGCGGGGGGGCCTACGAGCAGTACTTC	CASSSSGGAYEQYF
TRBV6-1	TRBJ1-1	-	once	TGTGCCAGCAGTGAACTGGGGCAGGGTCGAGCTTTCTTT	CASSELGQGRAFF
TRBV28	TRBJ2-7	-	-	TGTGCCAGCAGTCGCTCCTACGAGCAGTACTTC	CASSRSYEQYF
TRBV29-1	TRBJ2-5	-	-	TGCAGCGGGGGGGGCACAGGGCGGGAGACCCAGTACTTC	CSGGGTGRETQYF
TRBV7-2	TRBJ1-2	TRBD1	-	TGTGCCAGCAGCAGGGACAGAGGGGACTATGGCTACACCTTC	CASSRDRGDYGYTF
TRBV7-2	TRBJ2-7	TRBD1	-	TGTGCCAGCAGCTTAGTGGACAGGTCCTACGAGCAGTACTTC	CASSLVDRSYEQYF
TRBV7-6	TRBJ1-1	TRBD1	-	TGTGCCAGCTCCGGGACAGGAAGCACTGAAGCTTTCTTT	CASSGTGSTEAFF
TRBV12-2	TRBJ2-7	-	-	TGTGCAAGTCGCTTAGACTTCGACTACGAGCAGTACTTC	CASRLDFDYEQYF